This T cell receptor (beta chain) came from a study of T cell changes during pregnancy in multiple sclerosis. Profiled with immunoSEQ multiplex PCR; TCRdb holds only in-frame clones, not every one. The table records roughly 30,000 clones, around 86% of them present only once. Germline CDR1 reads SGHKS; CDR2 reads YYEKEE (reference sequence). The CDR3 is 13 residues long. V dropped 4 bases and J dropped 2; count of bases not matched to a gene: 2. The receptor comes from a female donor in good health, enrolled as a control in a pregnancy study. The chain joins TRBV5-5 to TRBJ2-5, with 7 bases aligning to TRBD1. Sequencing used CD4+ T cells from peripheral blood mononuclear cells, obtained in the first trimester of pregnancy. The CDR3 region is CASSGTVQETQYF. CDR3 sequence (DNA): TGTGCCAGCAGCGGGACAGTTCAAGAGACCCAGTACTTC. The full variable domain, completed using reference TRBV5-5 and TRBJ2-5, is DAGVTQSPTHLIKTRGQQVTLRCSPISGHKSVSWYQQVLGQGPQFIFQYYEKEERGRGNFPDRFSARQFPNYSSELNVNALLLGDSALYLCASSGTVQETQYFGPGTRLLVL.